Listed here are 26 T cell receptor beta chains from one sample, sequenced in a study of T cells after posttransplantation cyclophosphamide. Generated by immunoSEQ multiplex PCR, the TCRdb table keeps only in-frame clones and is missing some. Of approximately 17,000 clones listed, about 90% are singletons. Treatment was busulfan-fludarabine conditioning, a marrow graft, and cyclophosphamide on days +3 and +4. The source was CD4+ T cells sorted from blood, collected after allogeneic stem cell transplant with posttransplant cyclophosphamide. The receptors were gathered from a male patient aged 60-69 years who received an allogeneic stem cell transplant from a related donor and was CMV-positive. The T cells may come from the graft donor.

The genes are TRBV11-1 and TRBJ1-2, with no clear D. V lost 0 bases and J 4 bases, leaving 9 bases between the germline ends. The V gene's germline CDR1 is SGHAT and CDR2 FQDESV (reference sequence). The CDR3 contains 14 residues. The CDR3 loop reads CASSLATESYGYTF. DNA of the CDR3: TGTGCCAGCAGCTTAGCGACGGAGAGCTATGGCTACACCTTC.

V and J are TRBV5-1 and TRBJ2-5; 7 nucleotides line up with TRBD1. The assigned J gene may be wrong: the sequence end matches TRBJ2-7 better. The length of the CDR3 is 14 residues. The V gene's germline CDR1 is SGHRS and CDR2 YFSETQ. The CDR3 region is CASSLRQGGYEQYF. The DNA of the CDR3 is TGCGCCAGCAGCCTCAGACAGGGTGGCTACGAGCAGTACTTC.

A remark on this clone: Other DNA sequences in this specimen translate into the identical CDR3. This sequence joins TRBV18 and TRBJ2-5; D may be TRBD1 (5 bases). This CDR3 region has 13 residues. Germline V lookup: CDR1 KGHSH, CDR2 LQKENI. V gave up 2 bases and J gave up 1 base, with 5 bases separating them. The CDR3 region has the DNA TGTGCCAGCTCACCAGACAGCCAAGAGACCCAGTACTTC. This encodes CASSPDSQETQYF.

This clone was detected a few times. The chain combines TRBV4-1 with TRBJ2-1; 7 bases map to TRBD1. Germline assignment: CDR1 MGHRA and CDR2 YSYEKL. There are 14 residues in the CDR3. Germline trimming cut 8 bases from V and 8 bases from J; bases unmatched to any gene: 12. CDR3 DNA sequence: TGCGCCAGCGCTTCAGCAGGGGGAGAGGATGAGCAGTTCTTC. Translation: CASASAGGEDEQFF.

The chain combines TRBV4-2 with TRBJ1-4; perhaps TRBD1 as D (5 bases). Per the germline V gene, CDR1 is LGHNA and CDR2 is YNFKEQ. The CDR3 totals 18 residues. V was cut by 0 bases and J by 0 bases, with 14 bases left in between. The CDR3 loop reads CASSQDGGVLATNEKLFF. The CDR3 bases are TGTGCCAGCAGCCAAGATGGAGGGGTATTAGCAACTAATGAAAAACTGTTTTTT.

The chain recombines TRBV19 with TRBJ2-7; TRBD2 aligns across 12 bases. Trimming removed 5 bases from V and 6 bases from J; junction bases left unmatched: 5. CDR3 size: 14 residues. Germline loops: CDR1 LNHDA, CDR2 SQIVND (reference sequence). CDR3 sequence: CASSPLAGGLEQYF. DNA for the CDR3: TGTGCCAGTAGTCCTCTAGCGGGGGGGCTCGAGCAGTACTTC.

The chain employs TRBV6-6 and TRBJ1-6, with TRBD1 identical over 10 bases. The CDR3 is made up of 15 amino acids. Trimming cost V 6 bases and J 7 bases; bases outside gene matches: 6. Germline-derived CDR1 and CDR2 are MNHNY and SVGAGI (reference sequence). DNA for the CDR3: TGTGCCAGCAGATCACCGGGACAGGGGAATTCACCCCTCCACTTT. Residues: CASRSPGQGNSPLHF.

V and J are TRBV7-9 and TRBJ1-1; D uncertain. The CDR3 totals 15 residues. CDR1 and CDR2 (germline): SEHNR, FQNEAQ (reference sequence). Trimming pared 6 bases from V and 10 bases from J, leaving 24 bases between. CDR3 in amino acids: CASSSEPAYTFRAFF. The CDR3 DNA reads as TGTGCCAGCAGTTCGGAGCCTGCCTACACCTTTCGAGCTTTCTTT.

The CDR3 DNA sequence: TGTGCCAGCAGCGCGGGGGCAGTCTCTGGAAACACCATATATTTT. As protein: CASSAGAVSGNTIYF. The chain combines TRBV7-2 with TRBJ1-3; TRBD1 might be the D (6 bases). This CDR3 region has 15 residues. Trimming took off 5 bases at V and 0 bases at J, with 11 bases between the two ends. The germline V gene encodes CDR1 SGHTA and CDR2 FQGNSA.

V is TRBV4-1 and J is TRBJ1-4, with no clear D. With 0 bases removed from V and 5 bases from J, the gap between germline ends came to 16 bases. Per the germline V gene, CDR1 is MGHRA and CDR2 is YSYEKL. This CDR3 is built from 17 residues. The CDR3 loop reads CASSQDPTVRYNEKLFF. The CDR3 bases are TGCGCCAGCAGCCAAGACCCGACGGTGAGGTACAATGAAAAACTGTTTTTT.

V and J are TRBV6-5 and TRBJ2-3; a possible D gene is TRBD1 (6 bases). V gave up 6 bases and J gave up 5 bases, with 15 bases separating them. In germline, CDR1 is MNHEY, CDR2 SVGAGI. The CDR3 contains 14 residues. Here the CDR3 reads CASRGAQGLDTQYF. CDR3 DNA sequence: TGTGCCAGCAGGGGGGCGCAGGGGCTAGATACGCAGTATTTT.

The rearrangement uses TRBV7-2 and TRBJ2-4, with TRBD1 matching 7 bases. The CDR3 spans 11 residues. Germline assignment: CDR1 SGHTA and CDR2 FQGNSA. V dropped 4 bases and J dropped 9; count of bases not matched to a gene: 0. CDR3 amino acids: CASSSGGIQYF. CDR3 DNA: TGTGCCAGCAGCTCAGGGGGCATTCAGTACTTC.

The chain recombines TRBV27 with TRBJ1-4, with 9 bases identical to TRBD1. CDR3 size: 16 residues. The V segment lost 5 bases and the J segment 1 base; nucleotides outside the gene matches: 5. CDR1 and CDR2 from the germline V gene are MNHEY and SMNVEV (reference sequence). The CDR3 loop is CASSTRQGGTNEKLFF. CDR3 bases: TGTGCCAGCAGTACCCGACAGGGGGGAACTAATGAAAAACTGTTTTTT. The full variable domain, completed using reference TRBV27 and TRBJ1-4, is EAQVTQNPRYLITVTGKKLTVTCSQNMNHEYMSWYRQDPGLGLRQIYYSMNVEVTDKGDVPEGYKVSRKEKRNFPLILESPSPNQTSLYFCASSTRQGGTNEKLFFGSGTQLSVL.

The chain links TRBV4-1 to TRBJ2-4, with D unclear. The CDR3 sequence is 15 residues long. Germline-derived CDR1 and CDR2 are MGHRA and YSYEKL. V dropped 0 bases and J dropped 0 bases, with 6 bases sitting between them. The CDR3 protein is CASSQEGGAKNIQYF. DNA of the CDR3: TGCGCCAGCAGCCAAGAAGGCGGAGCCAAAAACATTCAGTACTTC.

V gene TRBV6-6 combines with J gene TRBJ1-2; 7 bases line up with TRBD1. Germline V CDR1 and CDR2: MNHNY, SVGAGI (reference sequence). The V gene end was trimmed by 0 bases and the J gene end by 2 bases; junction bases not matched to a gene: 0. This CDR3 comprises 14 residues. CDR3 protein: CASSYSGQNYGYTF. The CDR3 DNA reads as TGTGCCAGCAGTTACTCGGGACAGAACTATGGCTACACCTTC.

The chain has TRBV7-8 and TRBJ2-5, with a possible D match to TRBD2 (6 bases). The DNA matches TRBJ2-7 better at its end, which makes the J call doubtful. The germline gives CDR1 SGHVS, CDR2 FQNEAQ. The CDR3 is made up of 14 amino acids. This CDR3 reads CASSFGREVYEQYF. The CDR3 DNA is TGTGCCAGCAGCTTTGGCAGGGAGGTCTACGAGCAGTACTTC.

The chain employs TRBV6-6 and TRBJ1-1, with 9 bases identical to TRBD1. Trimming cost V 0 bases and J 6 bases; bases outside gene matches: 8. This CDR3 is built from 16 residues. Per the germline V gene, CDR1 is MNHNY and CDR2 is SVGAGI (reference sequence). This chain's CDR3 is CASSYSLGQGGSEAFF. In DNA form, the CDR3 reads TGTGCCAGCAGTTACTCATTGGGACAGGGCGGCTCTGAAGCTTTCTTT.

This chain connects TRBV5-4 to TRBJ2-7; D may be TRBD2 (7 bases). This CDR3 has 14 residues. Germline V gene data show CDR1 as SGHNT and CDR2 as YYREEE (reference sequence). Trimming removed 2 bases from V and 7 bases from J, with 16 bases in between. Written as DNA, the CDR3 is TGTGCCAGCAGCTTAGGAGGGGGGGCTGAAGAGCAGTACTTC. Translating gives CASSLGGGAEEQYF.

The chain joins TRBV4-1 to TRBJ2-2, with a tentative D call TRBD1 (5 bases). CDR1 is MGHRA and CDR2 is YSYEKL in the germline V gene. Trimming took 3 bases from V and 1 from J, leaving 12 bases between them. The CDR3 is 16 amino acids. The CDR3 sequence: CASSQRQGQNTGELFF. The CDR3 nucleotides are TGCGCCAGCAGCCAGAGGCAGGGCCAGAACACCGGGGAGCTGTTTTTT.

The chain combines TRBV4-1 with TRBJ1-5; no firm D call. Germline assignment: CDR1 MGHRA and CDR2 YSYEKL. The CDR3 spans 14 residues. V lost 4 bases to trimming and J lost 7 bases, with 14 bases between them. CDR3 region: CASSRPHIKQPQHF. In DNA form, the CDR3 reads TGCGCCAGCAGCCGGCCCCACATTAAGCAGCCCCAGCATTTT.

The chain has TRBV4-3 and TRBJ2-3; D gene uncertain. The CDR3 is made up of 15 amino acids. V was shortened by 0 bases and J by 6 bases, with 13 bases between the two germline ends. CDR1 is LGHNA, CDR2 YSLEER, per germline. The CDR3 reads CASSQDRTLQDTQYF. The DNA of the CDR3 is TGCGCCAGCAGCCAAGATCGCACCTTACAGGATACGCAGTATTTT.

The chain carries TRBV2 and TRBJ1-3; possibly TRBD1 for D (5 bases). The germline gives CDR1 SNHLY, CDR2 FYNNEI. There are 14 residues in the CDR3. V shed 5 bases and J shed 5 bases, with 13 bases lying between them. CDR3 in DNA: TGTGCCAGCAGTAAATTAGGGGAACGAAACACCATATATTTT. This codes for CASSKLGERNTIYF.

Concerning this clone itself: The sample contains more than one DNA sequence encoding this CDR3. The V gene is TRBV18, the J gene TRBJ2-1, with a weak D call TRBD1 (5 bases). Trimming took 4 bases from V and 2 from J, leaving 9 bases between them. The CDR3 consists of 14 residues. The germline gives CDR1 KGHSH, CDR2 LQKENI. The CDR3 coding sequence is TGTGCCAGCTCACGAACACAGGCCTACAATGAGCAGTTCTTC. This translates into CASSRTQAYNEQFF.

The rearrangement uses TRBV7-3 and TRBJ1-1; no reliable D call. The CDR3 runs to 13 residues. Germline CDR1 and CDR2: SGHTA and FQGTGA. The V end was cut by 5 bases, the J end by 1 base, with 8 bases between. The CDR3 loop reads CASSPRGNTEAFF. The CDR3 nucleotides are TGTGCCAGCAGCCCTCGGGGGAACACTGAAGCTTTCTTT. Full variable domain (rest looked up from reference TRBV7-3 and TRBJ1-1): GAGVSQTPSNKVTEKGKYVELRCDPISGHTALYWYRQSLGQGPEFLIYFQGTGAADDSGLPNDRFFAVRPEGSVSTLKIQRTERGDSAVYLCASSPRGNTEAFFGQGTRLTVV.

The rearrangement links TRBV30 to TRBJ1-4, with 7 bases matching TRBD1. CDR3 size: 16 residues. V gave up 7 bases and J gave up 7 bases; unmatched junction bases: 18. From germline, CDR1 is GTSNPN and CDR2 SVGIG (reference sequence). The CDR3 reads CASELFGTAGGEKLFF. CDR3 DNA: TGTGCCTCCGAACTCTTCGGGACGGCAGGGGGTGAAAAACTGTTTTTT.

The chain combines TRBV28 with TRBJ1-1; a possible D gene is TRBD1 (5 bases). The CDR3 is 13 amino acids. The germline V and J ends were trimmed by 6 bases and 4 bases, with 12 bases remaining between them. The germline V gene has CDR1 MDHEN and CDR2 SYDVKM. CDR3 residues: CASSVTGITEAFF. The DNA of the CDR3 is TGTGCCAGCAGCGTTACAGGAATCACTGAAGCTTTCTTT.